Listed here is a single T cell receptor beta chain. Its antigen remains unidentified. The table came from immunoSEQ multiplex PCR; TCRdb's copy has only in-frame clones and leaves some out. Here the sample spans roughly 73,000 clones, 95% being singletons. The data are from a study of cytomegalovirus exposure and HLA in healthy donors. Study-level background: A subsequent analysis stated that the 120 or so validation repertoires were run on the same platform as the approximately 700 first-cohort repertoires.

Findings and caveats of the study: It was reportedly the case that the classifier diagnosed cytomegalovirus status with high specificity and sensitivity. The listing of 150 to 200 TCR beta chains classed them as cytomegalovirus-associated.

Specimen: PBMCs. The sequence came from a man aged 18 to 30 in good health and CMV-seronegative.

CDR3 residues: CASRVSYEQYF. The DNA of the CDR3 is TGTGCCAGCCGCGTCTCCTACGAGCAGTACTTC. The chain couples TRBV2 to TRBJ2-7, with D uncertain. The V end was cut by 8 bases, the J end by 0 bases, with 5 bases between. CDR1 SNHLY and CDR2 FYNNEI come from the germline V gene. CDR3 size: 11 residues.